This TCR beta chain is drawn from a study of blood T cells in healthy people across ages. CDR1 and CDR2 (germline): SGHTA, FQGNSA. The CDR3 contains 16 residues. Concerning this clonotype itself: A read error may account for a junction end that differs from germline.

Then a second PCR, running about 6 to 11 cycles, was carried out with a sample-barcoded 5' primer and a J-beta primer mix. TCRdb ran MiXCR on the 5' RACE reads and lists one entry per CDR3 protein. The sample has 780,000 or so distinct CDR3 sequences; 56% are singletons. The receptor comes from a man between 40 and 49 years old in good health. V gene TRBV7-2 combines with J gene TRBJ2-7, with 8 bases aligning to TRBD1. Sequencing was done on a sample of blood. As DNA, the CDR3 is TGTGCCAGCAGCTTAACGGGACAGGTAGTTTCCTGCGAGCAGTACTTC. Translating gives CASSLTGQVVSCEQYF.